These 12 T cell receptor beta chains came from one sample sequenced in a study of blood T cell repertoires in COVID-19. Some clones are missing from TCRdb's copy, which holds only in-frame ones; the method was immunoSEQ multiplex PCR. Of about 240,000 clones detected, over 75% appear once; the ten largest clones hold about 2%. The sample consisted of peripheral blood. These receptors were obtained from a man aged 25-45 years who had recovered from COVID-19.

The chain employs TRBV2 and TRBJ2-3; TRBD2 aligns across 7 bases. The CDR3 has 12 amino acids. CDR1 is SNHLY and CDR2 is FYNNEI in the germline V gene. The V and J ends lost 8 bases and 7 bases, in that order; junction bases with no gene match: 6. The CDR3 DNA is TGTGCCAGCCGGGAGCGGGGAAATACGCAGTATTTT. Translation: CASRERGNTQYF.

This clone was found once. The rearrangement uses TRBV18 and TRBJ2-1; 9 nucleotides agree with TRBD1. This CDR3 region has 16 residues. V trimming: 1 base; J trimming: 2 bases; junction bases outside the gene matches: 3. Looked up from germline, CDR1 is KGHSH and CDR2 is LQKENI. This CDR3 is CASSPLGTGPYNEQFF. CDR3 DNA sequence: TGTGCCAGCTCACCACTGGGGACAGGGCCCTACAATGAGCAGTTCTTC.

The chain employs TRBV5-8 and TRBJ1-6; D may be TRBD1 (5 bases). The CDR3 runs to 15 residues. Trimming stripped 0 bases from V and 5 bases from J, with 9 bases between. Germline V gene sequence: CDR1 SGHTS, CDR2 YDEGEE. CDR3 protein: CASSLVARDNSPLHF. CDR3 in DNA: TGTGCCAGCAGCTTGGTTGCCAGGGATAATTCACCCCTCCACTTT.

This clone occurred once. The genes are TRBV2 and TRBJ1-1; 7 nucleotides align to TRBD1. V was clipped by 3 bases and J by 4 bases; unmatched bases: 8. CDR1 and CDR2 from the germline V gene are SNHLY and FYNNEI. The CDR3 covers 15 residues. DNA for the CDR3: TGTGCCAGCAGTGACCTCGGGACAGCTAGCACTGAAGCTTTCTTT. Its translation is CASSDLGTASTEAFF.

This sequence joins TRBV19 and TRBJ2-7; TRBD2 agrees at 7 bases. Germline V gives CDR1 LNHDA, CDR2 SQIVND (reference sequence). CDR3 length: 13 amino acids. Trimming took 9 bases from V and 6 from J; bases not matched to a gene: 11. CDR3 sequence reads: CASVGRFSGEQYV. The CDR3 coding sequence is TGTGCCAGCGTCGGGAGGTTTTCGGGCGAGCAGTACGTC.

The chain is built from TRBV4-2 and TRBJ1-6; the match to TRBD1 covers 10 bases. Germline CDR1 is LGHNA and CDR2 is YNFKEQ. The CDR3 extends over 15 amino acids. V was clipped by 0 bases and J by 8 bases; unmatched bases: 1. The CDR3 loop is CASSQDGQGDSPLHF. CDR3 bases: TGTGCCAGCAGCCAAGATGGACAGGGGGATTCACCCCTCCACTTT.

J is TRBJ2-7 and V is TRBV9, with 9 bases lining up with TRBD2. The CDR3 covers 16 residues. Germline V gene lookup returns CDR1 SGDLS and CDR2 YYNGEE. Germline trimming cut 2 bases from V and 3 bases from J; bases unmatched to any gene: 9. This chain's CDR3 is CASSVHSSGANYEQYF. DNA for the CDR3: TGTGCCAGCAGCGTCCACTCTAGCGGGGCAAACTACGAGCAGTACTTC.

In DNA form, the CDR3 reads TGTGCCAGCAGCTGGCGCCCCCGGGGTGGCACTGAAGCTTTCTTT. It specifies CASSWRPRGGTEAFF. The genes are TRBV7-2 and TRBJ1-1; no reliable D call. The germline V gene encodes CDR1 SGHTA and CDR2 FQGNSA. The CDR3 is 15 residues long. Trimming removed 4 bases from V and 4 bases from J, with 16 bases in between.

V is TRBV18 and J is TRBJ2-5; TRBD1 aligns across 12 bases. Germline V gene data show CDR1 as KGHSH and CDR2 as LQKENI. This CDR3 is built from 16 residues. V dropped 3 bases and J dropped 4; count of bases not matched to a gene: 6. The CDR3 region is CASSPGTGGSGETQYF. The CDR3, as DNA: TGTGCCAGCTCACCGGGGACAGGGGGCAGTGGAGAGACCCAGTACTTC.

A single count supports this clone. The chain links TRBV4-1 to TRBJ1-2; 7 nucleotides align to TRBD1. Germline values: CDR1 MGHRA, CDR2 YSYEKL. Trimming cost V 4 bases and J 5 bases; bases outside gene matches: 7. The CDR3 length is 14 residues. DNA of the CDR3: TGCGCCAGCAGCCGCTACTCAGGGGGGTATGGCTACACCTTC. This sequence encodes CASSRYSGGYGYTF.

The chain employs TRBV11-2 and TRBJ2-1; 8 positions match TRBD2. V gave up 4 bases and J gave up 4 bases; unmatched junction bases: 12. Germline V gene lookup returns CDR1 SGHAT and CDR2 FQNNGV. The CDR3 has 17 amino acids. The CDR3 region is CASSSSGGNLLYNEQFF. The CDR3 DNA reads TGTGCCAGCAGCTCCAGCGGGGGCAACCTATTGTACAATGAGCAGTTCTTC.

This chain joins TRBV5-1 and TRBJ2-3, with TRBD2 matching over 7 bases. The CDR3 is 14 residues long. Trimming cost V 1 base and J 3 bases; bases outside gene matches: 2. The germline gives CDR1 SGHRS, CDR2 YFSETQ. CDR3 amino acids: CASSLPGGTDTQYF. In nucleotides, the CDR3 is TGCGCCAGCAGCTTGCCCGGGGGGACAGATACGCAGTATTTT.